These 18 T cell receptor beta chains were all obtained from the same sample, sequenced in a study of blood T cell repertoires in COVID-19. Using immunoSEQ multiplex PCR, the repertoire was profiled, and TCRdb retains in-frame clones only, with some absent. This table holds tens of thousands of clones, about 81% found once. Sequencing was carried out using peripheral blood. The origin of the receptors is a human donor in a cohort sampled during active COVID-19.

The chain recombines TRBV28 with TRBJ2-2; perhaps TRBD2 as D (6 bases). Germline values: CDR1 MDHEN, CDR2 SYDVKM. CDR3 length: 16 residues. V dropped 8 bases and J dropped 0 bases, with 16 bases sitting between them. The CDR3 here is CASGMGGVTNTGELFF. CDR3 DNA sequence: TGTGCCAGCGGGATGGGGGGAGTAACGAACACCGGGGAGCTGTTTTTT.

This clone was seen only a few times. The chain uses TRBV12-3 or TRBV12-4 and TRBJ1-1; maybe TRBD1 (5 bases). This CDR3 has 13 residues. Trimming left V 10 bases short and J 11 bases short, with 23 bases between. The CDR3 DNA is TGTGCCACCACTAACAGCTACCAGGGAAGGGCTTTCTTT. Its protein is CATTNSYQGRAFF.

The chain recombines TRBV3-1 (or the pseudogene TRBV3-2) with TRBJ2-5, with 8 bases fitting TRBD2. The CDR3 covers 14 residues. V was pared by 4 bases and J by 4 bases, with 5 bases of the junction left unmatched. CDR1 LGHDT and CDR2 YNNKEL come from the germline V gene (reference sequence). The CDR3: CASSPPGTRETQYF. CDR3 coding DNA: TGTGCCAGCAGCCCCCCCGGGACTAGAGAGACCCAGTACTTC.

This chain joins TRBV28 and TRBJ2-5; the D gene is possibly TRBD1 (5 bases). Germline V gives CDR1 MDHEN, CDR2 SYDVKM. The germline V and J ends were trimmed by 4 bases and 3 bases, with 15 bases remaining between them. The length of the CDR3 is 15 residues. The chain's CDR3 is CASSSRQLVEETQYF. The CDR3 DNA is TGTGCCAGCAGTTCGAGACAGCTCGTTGAAGAGACCCAGTACTTC.

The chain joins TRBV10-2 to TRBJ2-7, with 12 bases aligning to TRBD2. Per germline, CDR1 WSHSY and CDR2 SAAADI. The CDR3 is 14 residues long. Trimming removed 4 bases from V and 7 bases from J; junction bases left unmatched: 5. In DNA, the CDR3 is TGCGCCAGCAGTGCGACTAGCGGGAGAAGTGAGCAGTACTTC. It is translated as CASSATSGRSEQYF.

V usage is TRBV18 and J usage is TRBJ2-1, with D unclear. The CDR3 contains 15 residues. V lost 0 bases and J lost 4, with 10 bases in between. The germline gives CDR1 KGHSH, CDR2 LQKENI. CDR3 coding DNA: TGTGCCAGCTCACCACCGAAGCATTCGTACAATGAGCAGTTCTTC. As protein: CASSPPKHSYNEQFF.

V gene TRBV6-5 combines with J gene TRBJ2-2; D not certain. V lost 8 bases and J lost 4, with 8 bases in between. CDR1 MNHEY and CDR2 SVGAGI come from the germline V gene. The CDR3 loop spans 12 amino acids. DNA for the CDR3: TGTGCCAGCCGAACATTCACCGGGGAGCTGTTTTTT. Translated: CASRTFTGELFF.

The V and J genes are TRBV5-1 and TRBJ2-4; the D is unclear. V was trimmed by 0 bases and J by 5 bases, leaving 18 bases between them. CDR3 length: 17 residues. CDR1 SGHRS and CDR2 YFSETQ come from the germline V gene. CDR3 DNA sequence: TGCGCCAGCAGCTTGGAAGGCGGCAGATCATGGGAAAACATTCAGTACTTC. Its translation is CASSLEGGRSWENIQYF. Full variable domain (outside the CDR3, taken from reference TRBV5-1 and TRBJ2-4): KAGVTQTPRYLIKTRGQQVTLSCSPISGHRSVSWYQQTPGQGLQFLFEYFSETQRNKGNFPGRFSGRQFSNSRSEMNVSTLELGDSALYLCASSLEGGRSWENIQYFGAGTRLSVL.

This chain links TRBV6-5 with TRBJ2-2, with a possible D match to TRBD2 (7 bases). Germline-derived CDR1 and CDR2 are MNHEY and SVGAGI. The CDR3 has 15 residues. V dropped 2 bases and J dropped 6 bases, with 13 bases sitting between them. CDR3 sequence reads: CASSYGGARAGELFF. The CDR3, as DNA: TGTGCCAGCAGTTACGGGGGGGCGCGGGCCGGGGAGCTGTTTTTT.

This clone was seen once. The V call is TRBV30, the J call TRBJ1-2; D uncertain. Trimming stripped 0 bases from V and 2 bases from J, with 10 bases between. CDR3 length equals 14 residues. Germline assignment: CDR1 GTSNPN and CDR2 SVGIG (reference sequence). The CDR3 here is CAWSVGNRNYGYTF. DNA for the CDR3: TGTGCCTGGAGTGTTGGTAACAGAAACTATGGCTACACCTTC.

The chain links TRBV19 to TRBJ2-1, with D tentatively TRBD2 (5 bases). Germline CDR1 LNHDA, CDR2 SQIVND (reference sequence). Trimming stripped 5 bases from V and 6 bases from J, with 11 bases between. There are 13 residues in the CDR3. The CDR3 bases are TGTGCCAGTAGTCCCCTGGGAGCCAATGAGCAGTTCTTC. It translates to CASSPLGANEQFF.

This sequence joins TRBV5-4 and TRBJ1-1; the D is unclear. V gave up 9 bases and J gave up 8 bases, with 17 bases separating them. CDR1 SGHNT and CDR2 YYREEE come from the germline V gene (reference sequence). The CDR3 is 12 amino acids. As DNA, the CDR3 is TGTGCCACTAAACGGGGAACTGGGGAAGCTTTCTTT. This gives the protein CATKRGTGEAFF.

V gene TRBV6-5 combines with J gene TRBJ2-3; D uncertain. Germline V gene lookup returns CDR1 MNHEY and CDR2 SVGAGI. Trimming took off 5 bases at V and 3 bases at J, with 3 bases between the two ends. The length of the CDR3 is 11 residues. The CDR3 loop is CASSQTDTQYF. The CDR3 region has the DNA TGTGCCAGCAGTCAAACAGATACGCAGTATTTT.

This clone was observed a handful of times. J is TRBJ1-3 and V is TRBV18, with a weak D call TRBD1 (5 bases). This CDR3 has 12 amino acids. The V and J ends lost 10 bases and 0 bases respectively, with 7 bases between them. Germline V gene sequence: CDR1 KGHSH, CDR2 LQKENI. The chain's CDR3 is CATGGSGNTIYF. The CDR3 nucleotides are TGTGCCACCGGGGGCTCTGGAAACACCATATATTTT.

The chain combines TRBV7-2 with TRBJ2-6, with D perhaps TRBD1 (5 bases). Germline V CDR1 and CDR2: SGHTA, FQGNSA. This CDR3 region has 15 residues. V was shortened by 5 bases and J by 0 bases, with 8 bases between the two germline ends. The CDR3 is CASSVDSSGANVLTF. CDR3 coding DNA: TGTGCCAGCAGCGTCGACAGCTCTGGGGCCAACGTCCTGACTTTC.

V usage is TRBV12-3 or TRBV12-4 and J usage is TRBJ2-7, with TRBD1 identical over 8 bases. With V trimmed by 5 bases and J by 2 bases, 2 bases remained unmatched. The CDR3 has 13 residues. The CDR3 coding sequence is TGTGCCAGCAGTCGACAGGGGCCCTACGAGCAGTACTTC. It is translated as CASSRQGPYEQYF.

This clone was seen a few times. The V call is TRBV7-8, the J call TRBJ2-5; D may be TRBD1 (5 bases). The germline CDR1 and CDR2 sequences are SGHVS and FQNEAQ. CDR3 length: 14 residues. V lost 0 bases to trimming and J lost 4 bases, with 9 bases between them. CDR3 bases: TGTGCCAGCAGCTTAGCGGCAGGGCCAGAGACCCAGTACTTC. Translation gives CASSLAAGPETQYF.

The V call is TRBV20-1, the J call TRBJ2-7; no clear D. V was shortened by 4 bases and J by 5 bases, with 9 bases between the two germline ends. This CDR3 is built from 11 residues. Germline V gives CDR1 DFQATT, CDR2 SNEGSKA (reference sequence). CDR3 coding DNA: TGCAGTGCTACAAGACACGACGAGCAGTACTTC. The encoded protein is CSATRHDEQYF.